These T cell receptor beta chains were read from a single sample in a study of T-cell reconstitution after alpha-beta-depleted transplantation in children. TCRdb ran MiXCR on the PCR reads and lists one entry per CDR3 protein. The sample includes hundreds of thousands of distinct CDR3 sequences, approximately 16% of them seen just once. The input for sequencing was PBMCs from the stem cell graft donor, taken from the stem cell graft. The receptors were sampled from a human donor who donated a stem cell graft to a child with acute myeloid leukemia. Each CDR3 is given with its conserved first and last residue.

TRBJ2-1	TRBV7-8	CASSLIPYSGHEQFF
TRBJ2-3	TRBV15	CATSTLTGEDTQYF
TRBJ1-1	TRBV20-1	CSARDWGGTEAFF
TRBJ2-5	TRBV27	CASSLQPGRETQYF
TRBJ2-2	TRBV7-2	CASSLGTGLGETGELFF
TRBJ1-4	TRBV9	CASTPGQGGFNEKLFF
TRBJ2-3	TRBV12-3/TRBV12-4	CASRALAGGPNTQYF
TRBJ2-1	TRBV15	CATSPSPSGGNNEQFF
TRBJ2-7	TRBV5-5	CASSPTGTGSYEQYF
TRBJ2-7	TRBV29-1	CSVEKVGQVSYEQYF
TRBJ2-4	TRBV20-1	CSASPGVHPHIAKNIQYF
TRBJ2-1	TRBV12-3/TRBV12-4	CASSLTQGMGAIEQFF
TRBJ2-1	TRBV7-8	CASSSQRVEQFF
TRBJ2-7	TRBV27	CASRRGPDSYEQYF
TRBJ2-5	TRBV29-1	CSVEDEGEFTETQYF
TRBJ2-3	TRBV5-5	CASSRQTSSTDTQYF
TRBJ2-1	TRBV7-8	CASSLLERSYNEQFF
TRBJ1-1	TRBV11-2	CASRWGADTEAFF
TRBJ2-1	TRBV4-1	CASSPGTSGGARYEQFF
TRBJ1-2	TRBV20-1	CSAPLTGINYGYTF
TRBJ1-6	TRBV18	CASSQQGYNSPLHF
TRBJ2-2	TRBV6-5	CASKLVSNTGELFF
TRBJ2-1	TRBV6-2/TRBV6-3	CASSYPTSGGAYNEQFF
TRBJ2-2	TRBV4-1	CASSQYQTNTGELFF
TRBJ2-3	TRBV12-3/TRBV12-4	CASSRGYSGDGTDTQYF
TRBJ1-2	TRBV20-1	CSARDPVYGYTF
TRBJ1-6	TRBV29-1	CSVQDSYNSPLHF
TRBJ2-7	TRBV4-3	CASSSQGAHEQYF
TRBJ1-1	TRBV7-6	CASSFRTGPSTEAFF
TRBJ2-5	TRBV13	CASSFFRSGDIGQTQYF
TRBJ1-4	TRBV25-1	CASSDWAVATNEKLFF
TRBJ2-3	TRBV4-1	CASSQDPSGNTDTQYF
TRBJ2-3	TRBV10-2	CATLDRGSDTDTQYF
TRBJ2-5	TRBV5-6	CASSVNGAETQYF
TRBJ2-1	TRBV28	CASSLQQGFNEQFF
TRBJ2-6	TRBV7-2	CASSNRGVRTGANVLTF
TRBJ2-1	TRBV6-2/TRBV6-3	CASSLELGLAASSYNEQFF
TRBJ1-1	TRBV29-1	CSVGLGNTEAFF
TRBJ1-6	TRBV20-1	CSAKRTGVNSPLHF
TRBJ2-3	TRBV14	CASSQPGTSPSTDTQYF
TRBJ2-5	TRBV30	CAWSWIAGVETQYF
TRBJ1-2	TRBV24-1	CATSDRGSSGYTF
TRBJ2-3	TRBV18	CASSATVDTQYF
TRBJ1-4	TRBV11-2	CASSDARERTNEKLFF
TRBJ2-5	TRBV12-3/TRBV12-4	CASSPDSSQETQYF
TRBJ2-3	TRBV4-3	CASSHAFFTGGDGTDTQYF
TRBJ1-1	TRBV25-1	CASEDRKNTEAFF
TRBJ2-3	TRBV5-6	CASSLRSSWRGITDTQYF
TRBJ2-7	TRBV12-3/TRBV12-4	CASSLIGGNYEQYF
TRBJ2-7	TRBV5-6	CASSLEAGTYEQYF
TRBJ2-1	TRBV12-3/TRBV12-4	CASSPQDNEQFF
TRBJ1-1	TRBV7-9	CASSLTGETEAFF
TRBJ2-5	TRBV5-5	CASSRSDQPRVETQYF
TRBJ2-3	TRBV5-1	CASSLREADTQYF
TRBJ2-3	TRBV5-1	CASSFGRASTDTQYF